These T cell receptor beta chains were read from a single sample in a study of T cell responses to AZD1222 COVID-19 vaccine. Here immunoSEQ multiplex PCR was the method, and the copy in TCRdb shows in-frame clones only, minus some. The sample shows some 170,000 clones, about 91% of them seen only once. Sequenced here: peripheral blood, sampled 28 days after the second AZD1222 dose. The receptors here all came from an adult who received the AZD1222 COVID-19 vaccine. CDR3s include the opening cysteine and the closing phenylalanine or tryptophan.

CDR3 length | J gene | V gene | CDR3 protein
14 | TRBJ1-1 | TRBV4-1 | CVSSQGTATTEAFF
15 | TRBJ2-7 | TRBV7-2 | CASSLVAGATYEQYF
13 | TRBJ1-2 | TRBV5-4 | CASSSEQGLGYTF
16 | TRBJ1-4 | TRBV27 | CASSPTWDRPREKLFF
19 | TRBJ2-1 | TRBV7-9 | CASSLAGDYKRSSYNEQFF
12 | TRBJ1-2 | TRBV27 | CASSSGIYGYTF
20 | TRBJ2-1 | TRBV19 | CASSPTGGRGLGDFYNEQFF
14 | TRBJ1-2 | TRBV2 | CAGHGQGFSYGYTF
17 | TRBJ2-2 | TRBV27 | CASSQPTGALRSGELFF
14 | TRBJ2-7 | TRBV3-1/TRBV3-2 | CASSRDRGRGEQYF
16 | TRBJ1-3 | TRBV10-3 | CAISESPVSSGNTIYF
12 | TRBJ1-2 | TRBV6-2/TRBV6-3 | CASSQTGNGYTF
14 | TRBJ2-7 | TRBV13 | CASSPGLAVYEQYF
15 | TRBJ1-4 | TRBV5-1 | CASSLETVPNEKLFF
13 | TRBJ1-1 | TRBV3-1/TRBV3-2 | CASSQGANLEAFF
15 | TRBJ1-3 | TRBV5-1 | CASSLLGGSGNTIYF
15 | TRBJ1-2 | TRBV9 | CASSPDDRGNYGYTF
15 | TRBJ2-1 | TRBV11-2 | CASSFGRGQGNEQFF
13 | TRBJ1-2 | TRBV18 | CASSPGQGGGYTF
14 | TRBJ2-5 | TRBV5-1 | CASSSSGGWETQYF
14 | TRBJ2-3 | TRBV11-1 | CASSHPTSADTQYF
14 | TRBJ2-1 | TRBV6-5 | CASDRLESYNEQFF